Listed below are T cell receptor beta chains from one sample, sequenced in a study of blood T cell repertoires in COVID-19. The assay was immunoSEQ multiplex PCR, and TCRdb's table has in-frame clones only and misses some. Of roughly 60,000 clones detected, approximately 92% appear once; the ten largest clones hold around 6%. The sample was peripheral blood. These receptor sequences come from a human donor in a cohort sampled during active COVID-19. CDR3s include the opening cysteine and the closing phenylalanine or tryptophan. Fields, in order: J gene, V gene, CDR3 protein.

TRBJ1-1	TRBV19	CASSTTGGASMNTEAFF
TRBJ1-2	TRBV21-1	CASSTNQRQGSYGYTF
TRBJ2-3	TRBV7-2	CASSLYVGLGQYF
TRBJ1-4	TRBV30	CAWSLGQGGTNEKLFF
TRBJ2-7	TRBV6-5	CASSKQGYEQYF
TRBJ1-6	TRBV6-6	CASSPRREKSSYNSPLHF
TRBJ2-7	TRBV15	CATSSTGQGYEQYF
TRBJ1-2	TRBV6-5	CASSTHRGLLGYTF
TRBJ1-5	TRBV4-1	CASSQVPQGDQPQHF
TRBJ2-3	TRBV27	CASRRGGTDTQYF
TRBJ2-4	TRBV27	CASSFRGGNIQYF
TRBJ2-1	TRBV28	CASSFGLGNNEQFF
TRBJ2-3	TRBV7-3	CASSQDQGLTTQYF
TRBJ2-7	TRBV5-1	CASSPIPGGAYEQYF
TRBJ2-5	TRBV5-6	CASSLKRETQYF
TRBJ1-2	TRBV5-6	CASSLLGRNYGYTF